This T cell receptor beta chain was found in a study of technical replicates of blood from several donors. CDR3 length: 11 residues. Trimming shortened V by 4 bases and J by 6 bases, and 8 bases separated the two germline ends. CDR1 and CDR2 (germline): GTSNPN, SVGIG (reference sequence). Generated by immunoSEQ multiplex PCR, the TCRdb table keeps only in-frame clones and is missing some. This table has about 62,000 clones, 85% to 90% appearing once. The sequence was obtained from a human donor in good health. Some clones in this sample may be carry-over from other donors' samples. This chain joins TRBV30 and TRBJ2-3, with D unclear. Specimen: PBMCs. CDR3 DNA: TGTGCCTGGACCCTGCGGGATACGCAGTATTTT. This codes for CAWTLRDTQYF.